This paragraph reports one T cell receptor beta chain. No antigen is known for it. This may come from a read error, since a much larger clone is one base off. Preparation of the library involved multiplex PCR. TCRdb records Illumina HiSeq 4000 as the sequencer. CDR3 regions were amplified by Arm-PCR with iRepertoire HTBI primers to construct TCR beta libraries. PCR products were gel purified before sequencing. Under the source paper's analysis protocol: Gene usage analysis of CDR3 amino acid clonotypes used the 62 TRBV and fewer than 15 TRBJ segments found across samples. COPE and FqMerger were used to merge filtered high-quality paired reads into contigs. Contigs were aligned with BLAST to IMGT TRBV, TRBD and TRBJ reference genes, and CDR3 was defined per IMGT. Any clonotype with a frequency above 0.1% was counted as a highly expanded clone. Shannon entropy was used to measure repertoire diversity, and the Gini coefficient was used to measure V-J evenness. A clonotype found in more than one individual was treated as public. TCRdb trimmed the raw reads at Q25, called clones with MiXCR and kept productive beta chains. Identical CDR3 protein sequences are pooled into one entry, listed with their most common genes and DNA. Clone size and V and J calls follow TCRdb, not the original study. The table for this sample lists roughly 700,000 distinct CDR3 sequences; around 30% of them were counted only once. The leading ten clones occupy under 55% of the sample.

Reading from cysteine to phenylalanine, the CDR3 counts 13 amino acids. Left in the record is the CDR3 DNA by itself, 39 bases read in frame from the first base. The junction shows trimming of 10 bases on V and 3 bases on J, and the gene matches do not reach 5 bases of it. CDR1 and CDR2 are read off the germline V gene (reference sequence) as LNHDA and SQIVND. This sample is part of a study of regulatory T cells in long-lasting Graves disease (dated by TCRdb to the early 2020s). Study-level background: Persistent Graves' disease meant more than 5 years of antithyroid drug treatment with TSH receptor autoantibodies that stayed positive. In the clinical cohort, patients with persistent Graves' disease had used antithyroid drugs for an average of around 10 years. TCR sequencing covered around 13 persistent and 20 newly diagnosed Graves' disease patients, some 35 samples in total. Peripheral blood TCR sequencing and RNA sequencing compared persistent Graves' disease patients with newly diagnosed Graves' disease patients. The study was conducted in China and was registered as a clinical trial. Findings and caveats that apply to the study as a whole: The small sample size was acknowledged by the authors as a limitation that may reduce accuracy. Compared with newly diagnosed patients, patients with persistent Graves' disease had lower TCR Shannon entropy and fewer highly expanded clones, which suggests clonal expansion. TRBV28, TRBJ1-2 and TRBJ2-5 were preferentially used in persistent disease, while TRBV20-1 and TRBJ2-1 were favored in newly diagnosed disease. Sequencing and analysis were restricted to the TCR beta chain. Peripheral blood alone was examined, since thyroid tissue, which constituted the primary lesion, could not be accessed. A larger number of public clonotypes was shared among persistent patients (approximately 3,000) than among newly diagnosed patients (roughly 1,000).

The time point label on this specimen signifies: persistent/refractory GD, antithyroid drugs over 5 years with positive TRAb. For both TCR sequencing and RNA sequencing, RNA was extracted from PBMCs in TRIzol. The diagnosis of Graves' disease was made according to American Thyroid Association guidelines. The patients came from an endocrinology department in Xi'an, China. Each patient gave 8.5 to 9.5 milliliters of peripheral blood, collected in an EDTA anticoagulant tube. PBMCs were isolated by Ficoll Paque Plus density gradient separation without further T cell sorting. An Agilent 2100 Bioanalyzer and agarose gel were used to assess RNA quality, and a NanoDrop 2000 was used to measure RNA concentration.

The receptor comes from a female donor with Graves disease. The V gene is TRBV19 and the J gene is TRBJ1-5; TRBD1 agrees with 8 junctional bases. The source material was peripheral blood mononuclear cells (PBMCs), sampled when the disease was refractory, from a patient treated with antithyroid drugs. The base sequence is TGTGCCACCTCGGACAGGGACAATCAGCCCCAGCATTTT. Its product reads: CATSDRDNQPQHF.